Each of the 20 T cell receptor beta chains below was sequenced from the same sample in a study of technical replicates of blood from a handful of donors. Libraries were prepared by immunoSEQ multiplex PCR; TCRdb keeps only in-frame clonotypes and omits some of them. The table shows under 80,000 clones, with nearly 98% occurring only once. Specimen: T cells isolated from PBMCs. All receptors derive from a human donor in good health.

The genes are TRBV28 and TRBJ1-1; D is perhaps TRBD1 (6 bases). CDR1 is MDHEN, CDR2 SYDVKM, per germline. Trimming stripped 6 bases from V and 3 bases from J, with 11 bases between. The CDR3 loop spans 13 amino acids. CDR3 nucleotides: TGTGCCAGCAGGGAGGACAGTCACACTGAAGCTTTCTTT. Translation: CASREDSHTEAFF.

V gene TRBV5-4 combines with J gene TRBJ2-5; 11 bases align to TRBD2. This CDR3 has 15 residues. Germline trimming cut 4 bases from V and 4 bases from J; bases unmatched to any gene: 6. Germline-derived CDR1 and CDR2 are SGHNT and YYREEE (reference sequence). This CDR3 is CASSPQGTSGETQYF. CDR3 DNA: TGTGCCAGCAGCCCCCAAGGGACTAGCGGAGAGACCCAGTACTTC.

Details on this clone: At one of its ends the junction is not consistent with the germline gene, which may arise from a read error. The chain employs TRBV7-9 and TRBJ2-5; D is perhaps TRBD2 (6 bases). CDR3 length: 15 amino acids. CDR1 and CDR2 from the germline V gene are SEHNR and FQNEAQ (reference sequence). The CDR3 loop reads CASSLAGTLQETQYF. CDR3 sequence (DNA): TGTGCCAGCAGCCTAGCCGGGACTCTCCAAGAGACCCAGTACTTC.

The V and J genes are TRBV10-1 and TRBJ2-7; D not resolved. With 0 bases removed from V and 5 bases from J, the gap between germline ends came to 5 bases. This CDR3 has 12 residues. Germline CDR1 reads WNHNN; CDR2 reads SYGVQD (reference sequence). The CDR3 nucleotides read TGCGCCAGCAGTGAGTCTACAGACGAGCAGTACTTC. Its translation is CASSESTDEQYF.

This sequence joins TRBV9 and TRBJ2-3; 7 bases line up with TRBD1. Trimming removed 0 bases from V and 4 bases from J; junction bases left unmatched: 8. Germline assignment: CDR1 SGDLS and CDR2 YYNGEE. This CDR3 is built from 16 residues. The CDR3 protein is CASSVDVQGVADTQYF. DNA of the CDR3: TGTGCCAGCAGCGTAGATGTCCAGGGGGTCGCAGATACGCAGTATTTT.

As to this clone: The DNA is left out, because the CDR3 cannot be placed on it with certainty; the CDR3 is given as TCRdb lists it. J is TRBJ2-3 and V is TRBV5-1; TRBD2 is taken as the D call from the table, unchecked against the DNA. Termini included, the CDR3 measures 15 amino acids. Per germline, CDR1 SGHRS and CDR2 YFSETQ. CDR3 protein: CASSLKISAPDTQYF.

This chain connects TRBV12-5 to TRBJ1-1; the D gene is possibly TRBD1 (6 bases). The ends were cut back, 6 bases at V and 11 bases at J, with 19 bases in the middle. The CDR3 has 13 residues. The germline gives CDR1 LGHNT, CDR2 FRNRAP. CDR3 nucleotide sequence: TGTGCTAGTGGATTGATGGGGGCGATGGGTGCTTTCTTT. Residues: CASGLMGAMGAFF.

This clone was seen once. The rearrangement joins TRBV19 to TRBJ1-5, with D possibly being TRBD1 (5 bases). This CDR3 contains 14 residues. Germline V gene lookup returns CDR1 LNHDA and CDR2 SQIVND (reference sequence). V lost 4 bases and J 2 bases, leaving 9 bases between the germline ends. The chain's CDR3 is CASSTPGGNQPQHF. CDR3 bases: TGTGCCAGTAGTACCCCGGGGGGCAATCAGCCCCAGCATTTT.

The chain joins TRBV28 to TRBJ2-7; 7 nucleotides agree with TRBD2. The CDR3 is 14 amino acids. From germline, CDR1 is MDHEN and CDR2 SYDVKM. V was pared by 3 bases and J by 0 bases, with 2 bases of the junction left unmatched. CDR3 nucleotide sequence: TGTGCCAGCAGTTTCGGGAGGAGCTCCTACGAGCAGTACTTC. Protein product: CASSFGRSSYEQYF.

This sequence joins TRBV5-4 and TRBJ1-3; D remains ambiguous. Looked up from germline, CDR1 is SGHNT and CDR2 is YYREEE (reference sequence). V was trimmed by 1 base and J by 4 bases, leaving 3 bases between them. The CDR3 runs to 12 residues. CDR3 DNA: TGTGCCAGCAGCTTGCTGGGAAACACCATATATTTT. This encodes CASSLLGNTIYF.

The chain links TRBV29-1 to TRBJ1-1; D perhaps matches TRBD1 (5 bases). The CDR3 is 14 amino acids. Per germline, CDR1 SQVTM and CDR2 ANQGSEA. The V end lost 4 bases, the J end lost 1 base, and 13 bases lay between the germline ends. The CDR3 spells CSVVFGRANTEAFF. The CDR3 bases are TGCAGCGTTGTGTTTGGCAGGGCGAACACTGAAGCTTTCTTT.

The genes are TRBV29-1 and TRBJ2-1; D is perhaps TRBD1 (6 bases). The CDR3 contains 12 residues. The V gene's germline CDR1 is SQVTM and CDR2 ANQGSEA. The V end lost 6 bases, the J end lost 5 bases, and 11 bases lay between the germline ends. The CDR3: CSVLTGHNEQFF. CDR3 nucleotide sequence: TGCAGCGTCTTGACAGGACACAATGAGCAGTTCTTC.

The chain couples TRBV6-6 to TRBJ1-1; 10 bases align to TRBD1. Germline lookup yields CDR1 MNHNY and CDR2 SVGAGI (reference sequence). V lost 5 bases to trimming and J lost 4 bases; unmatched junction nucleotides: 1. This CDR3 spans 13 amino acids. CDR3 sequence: CASSRQGATEAFF. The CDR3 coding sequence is TGTGCCAGCAGTCGACAGGGGGCCACTGAAGCTTTCTTT.

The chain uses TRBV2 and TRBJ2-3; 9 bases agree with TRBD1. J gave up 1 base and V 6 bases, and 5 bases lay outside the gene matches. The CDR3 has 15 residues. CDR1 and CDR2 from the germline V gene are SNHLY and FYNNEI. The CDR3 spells CASSQDRGGTDTQYF. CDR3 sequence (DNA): TGTGCCAGCAGCCAGGACAGGGGAGGCACAGATACGCAGTATTTT.

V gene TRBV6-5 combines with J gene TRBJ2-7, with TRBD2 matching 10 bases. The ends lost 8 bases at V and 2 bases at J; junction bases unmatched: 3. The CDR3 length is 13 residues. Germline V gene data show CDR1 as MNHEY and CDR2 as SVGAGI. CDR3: CASCSGRPYEQYF. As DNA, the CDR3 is TGTGCCAGCTGTAGCGGGAGGCCCTACGAGCAGTACTTC.

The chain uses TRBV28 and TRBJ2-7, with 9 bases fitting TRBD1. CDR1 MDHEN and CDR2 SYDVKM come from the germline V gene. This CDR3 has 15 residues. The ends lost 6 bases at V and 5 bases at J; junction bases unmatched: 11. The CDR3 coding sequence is TGTGCCAGCAGCCTAACCGGACAGGGGATCCACGAGCAGTACTTC. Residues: CASSLTGQGIHEQYF.

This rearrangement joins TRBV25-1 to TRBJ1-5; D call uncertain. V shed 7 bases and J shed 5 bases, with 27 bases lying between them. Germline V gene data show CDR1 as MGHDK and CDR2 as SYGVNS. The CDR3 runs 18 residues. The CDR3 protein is CASNRTGKTNDGDQPQHF. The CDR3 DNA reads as TGTGCCAGCAACCGGACGGGAAAGACGAACGACGGCGATCAGCCCCAGCATTTT.

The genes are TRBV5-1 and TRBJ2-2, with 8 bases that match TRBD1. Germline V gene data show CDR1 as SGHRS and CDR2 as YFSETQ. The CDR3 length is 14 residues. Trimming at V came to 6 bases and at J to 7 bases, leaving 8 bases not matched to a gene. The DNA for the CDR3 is TGCGCCAGCACAGGGCAGGGGGCCGGCGGGGAGCTGTTTTTT. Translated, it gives CASTGQGAGGELFF.

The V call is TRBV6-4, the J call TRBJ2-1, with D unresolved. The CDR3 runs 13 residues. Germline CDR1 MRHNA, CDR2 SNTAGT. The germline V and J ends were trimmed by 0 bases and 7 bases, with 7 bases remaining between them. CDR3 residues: CASSDSWQNEQFF. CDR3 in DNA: TGTGCCAGCAGTGACTCTTGGCAGAATGAGCAGTTCTTC.

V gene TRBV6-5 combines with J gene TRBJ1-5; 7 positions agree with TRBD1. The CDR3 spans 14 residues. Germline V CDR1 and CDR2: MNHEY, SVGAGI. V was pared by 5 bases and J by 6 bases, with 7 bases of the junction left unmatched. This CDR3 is CASSPQGFGQPQHF. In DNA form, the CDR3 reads TGTGCCAGCAGTCCACAGGGGTTTGGTCAGCCCCAGCATTTT.